This T cell receptor (beta chain) is from a study of regulatory T cells in long-lasting Graves disease. Across the whole study: Freshly diagnosed Graves' patients had used antithyroid drugs for under 3 months. Whole-study results and caveats: Peripheral blood was the sole material, not thyroid tissue.

This clonotype has at least ten counts. Its target is unknown. Building the TCR beta libraries relied on iRepertoire HTBI primers, and CDR3 regions underwent Arm-PCR. Original processing methods: Samples collectively showed 62 TRBV and more than 11 TRBJ segments. TCRdb reprocessed the multiplex PCR reads via MiXCR and lists one record per CDR3 protein. These V and J calls are TCRdb output, not the study's own analysis. This table has 680,000 or so distinct CDR3 sequences, about 15% appearing once. Time point specified: newly diagnosed GD, antithyroid drugs for less than 3 months. The TCR library used RNA extracted from PBMCs. The CDR3 contains 14 residues. CDR1 and CDR2 (germline): SNHLY, FYNNEI. V was trimmed by 6 bases and J by 5 bases, leaving 16 bases between them. The sample was also linked to a second study, of T cells in Graves' hyperthyroidism and ophthalmopathy.

V usage is TRBV2 and J usage is TRBJ1-1; D is possibly TRBD1 (6 bases). This receptor was identified in a woman in her 30s with Graves disease. The material sequenced was peripheral blood mononuclear cells (PBMCs), taken at new diagnosis, from a patient treated with antithyroid drugs. In DNA, the CDR3 is TGTGCCAGCAGCGAGCCACAGGGAACTACTGAAGCTTTCTTT. Encoded protein: CASSEPQGTTEAFF.